The clone carrying this TCR beta chain was seen at least ten times. Its antigen is currently unknown. The CDR3 is made up of 17 amino acids. Germline V gene data show CDR1 as LNHDA and CDR2 as SQIVND (reference sequence). The V gene end was trimmed by 5 bases and the J gene end by 5 bases; junction bases not matched to a gene: 13. MiXCR was used by TCRdb to re-call the PCR reads. Of around 22,000 clones listed, approximately 10% are singletons. Thyroid surgery took place with no prior treatment in any patient. The data belong to a study of metastatic and nonmetastatic thyroid tumors. Study summary: It was across blood and tumor or nodule tissue from malignant and benign thyroid patients that repertoires were compared.

Study-level points and caveats: Reportedly, malignant thyroid tumors had significantly higher TCR beta diversity than benign nodules, in blood and tumor.

The receptor comes from a female donor with papillary thyroid cancer or a benign thyroid nodule (not recorded which). Some clones in this sample may be carry-over from other donors' samples. The chain has TRBV19 and TRBJ2-1, with 9 positions matching TRBD1. The sequenced sample consisted of blood. As DNA, the CDR3 is TGTGCCAGTAGTCCGCCCCGCGGGACAGGGACGAACAATGAGCAGTTCTTC. As protein: CASSPPRGTGTNNEQFF.